The 18 T cell receptor beta chains reported below all come from one sample, sequenced in a study of long-term antiretroviral therapy in people with HIV. Samples were assayed with immunoSEQ v3.0 at survey level. The protocol was immunoSEQ multiplex PCR, while the TCRdb copy is restricted to in-frame clones and leaves out a portion. The table shows 30,000 to 40,000 clones, with roughly four fifths occurring only once. The specimen was unsorted PBMCs, collected 0.3 years after starting antiretroviral therapy. The receptor source for this set is a man aged 18 to 30 with HIV.

The chain uses TRBV6-1 and TRBJ1-3, with D uncertain. The V and J ends lost 1 base and 8 bases respectively, with 12 bases between them. Per the germline V gene, CDR1 is MNHNS and CDR2 is SASEGT. The length of the CDR3 is 14 residues. The CDR3 protein is CASSEEFEVDTIYF. CDR3 nucleotides: TGTGCCAGCAGTGAAGAGTTTGAAGTGGACACCATATATTTT.

This clone was counted a single time. CDR3 sequence reads: CASSSGANNSPLHF. The DNA for the CDR3 is TGTGCCAGCAGCTCAGGGGCCAATAATTCACCCCTCCACTTT. The V call is TRBV7-2, the J call TRBJ1-6; D perhaps matches TRBD1 (6 bases). The germline V gene encodes CDR1 SGHTA and CDR2 FQGNSA. The V and J ends lost 4 bases and 5 bases respectively, with 9 bases between them. The CDR3 extends over 14 amino acids.

The rearrangement uses TRBV4-1 and TRBJ2-1, with D unresolved. Germline V gives CDR1 MGHRA, CDR2 YSYEKL. The V gene lost 4 bases and the J gene lost 6 bases, with 10 bases spanning the gap. The CDR3 contains 13 residues. The CDR3 region has the DNA TGCGCCAGCAGCCTTCAAGTTGGCAATGAGCAGTTCTTC. It translates to CASSLQVGNEQFF.

The rearrangement links TRBV5-6 to TRBJ1-1; D is perhaps TRBD1 (5 bases). Trimming took 5 bases from V and 5 from J, leaving 13 bases between them. The germline V gene has CDR1 SGHDT and CDR2 YYEEEE. The length of the CDR3 is 13 residues. The CDR3 loop is CASRSDSLTEAFF. The DNA for the CDR3 is TGTGCCAGCAGAAGCGACAGTTTAACTGAAGCTTTCTTT.

The sample holds one count of this clone. The gene calls are TRBV27 and TRBJ1-1, with D possibly TRBD1 on 6 matching bases. V was cut by 3 bases and J by 5 bases, with 13 bases left in between. The CDR3 length is 14 residues. Germline assignment: CDR1 MNHEY and CDR2 SMNVEV (reference sequence). The CDR3: CASSFGTRGTEAFF. CDR3 bases: TGTGCCAGCAGTTTCGGGACACGTGGAACTGAAGCTTTCTTT.

DNA of the CDR3: TGCGCCAGCAGCCAAGACTCGGGGGCGGGTCAGCCCCAGCATTTT. It is translated as CASSQDSGAGQPQHF. The V gene is TRBV4-3, the J gene TRBJ1-5; tentatively, D is TRBD1 (6 bases). Germline CDR1 LGHNA, CDR2 YSLEER. V gave up 0 bases and J gave up 6 bases, with 12 bases separating them. The CDR3 sequence is 15 residues long.

Turning to this clone: One end of the junction does not line up with germline, which may come from a read error. The same CDR3 arises from other DNA sequences in this sample as well. The genes are TRBV7-7 and TRBJ2-1, with 8 bases matching TRBD1. Germline CDR1 and CDR2: SSHAT and FNYEAQ (reference sequence). The CDR3 totals 13 residues. The CDR3 DNA follows: TGTGCTAGCAGCTTTGGGACAGGCAATGAGCAGTTCTTC. Residues: CASSFGTGNEQFF.

The chain recombines TRBV10-2 with TRBJ2-7, with 8 nucleotides matching TRBD1. The CDR3 loop spans 14 amino acids. The V gene end was trimmed by 6 bases and the J gene end by 3 bases; junction bases not matched to a gene: 7. Looked up from germline, CDR1 is WSHSY and CDR2 is SAAADI. Here the CDR3 reads CASRVGQGSYEQYF. CDR3 DNA: TGCGCCAGCAGGGTCGGACAGGGTAGCTACGAGCAGTACTTC.

The chain uses TRBV5-1 and TRBJ1-1, with 7 bases that match TRBD1. The CDR3 length is 14 residues. Germline CDR1 is SGHRS and CDR2 is YFSETQ. V shed 0 bases and J 7 bases; nucleotides not matched to a gene: 6. The CDR3 DNA sequence: TGCGCCAGCAGCTTGGGGGACAGCAGCCGTGAAGCTTTCTTT. Residues: CASSLGDSSREAFF.

The chain combines TRBV5-4 with TRBJ2-7; D not certain. The CDR3 is 16 amino acids. CDR1 and CDR2 (germline): SGHNT, YYREEE (reference sequence). Trimming removed 4 bases at V and 6 bases at J, with 23 bases between. CDR3 nucleotide sequence: TGTGCCAGCAGCGTGGGCCTAGGAGCCAAACTGATCGAGCAGTACTTC. It translates to CASSVGLGAKLIEQYF.

This clone turned up a few times. The chain links TRBV7-9 to TRBJ1-2; 7 bases map to TRBD1. Trimming removed 4 bases from V and 6 bases from J; junction bases left unmatched: 5. Germline V gene sequence: CDR1 SEHNR, CDR2 FQNEAQ (reference sequence). CDR3 size: 13 residues. Written as DNA, the CDR3 is TGTGCCAGCAGCTCTCGACAGGGTCATGGCTACACCTTC. As protein: CASSSRQGHGYTF.

The chain employs TRBV28 and TRBJ2-3, with D possibly TRBD2 on 7 matching bases. Looked up from germline, CDR1 is MDHEN and CDR2 is SYDVKM. The CDR3 is 15 residues long. Between the trimmed V and J ends, which lost 8 bases and 3 bases, there was a span of 18 bases. The DNA of the CDR3 is TGTGCCAGCGGAGGGGGAGGGGGTAGAACAGATACGCAGTATTTT. Translating gives CASGGGGGRTDTQYF.

The chain recombines TRBV7-9 with TRBJ1-2; 9 bases agree with TRBD1. The germline V gene has CDR1 SEHNR and CDR2 FQNEAQ (reference sequence). After removal of 1 base from V and 6 bases from J, the junction contained 6 bases not matched to a gene. The CDR3 totals 15 residues. CDR3 nucleotide sequence: TGTGCCAGCAGCTTAGAGGGGGACAGGGTAGATGGCTACACCTTC. It is translated as CASSLEGDRVDGYTF.

The V gene is TRBV7-9, the J gene TRBJ1-1; a weak D match, TRBD1 (5 bases). This CDR3 is 14 amino acids long. The germline V gene has CDR1 SEHNR and CDR2 FQNEAQ (reference sequence). Trimming removed 4 bases from V and 5 bases from J, with 14 bases in between. CDR3 DNA sequence: TGTGCCAGCAGCTCCCAAGGTGGGGGGACTGAAGCTTTCTTT. This sequence encodes CASSSQGGGTEAFF.

This clone was recorded a few times. V usage is TRBV15 and J usage is TRBJ2-7; D perhaps matches TRBD1 (6 bases). The germline V gene encodes CDR1 LNHNV and CDR2 YYDKDF (reference sequence). The length of the CDR3 is 13 residues. With 5 bases removed from V and 6 bases from J, the gap between germline ends came to 14 bases. CDR3 nucleotides: TGTGCCACCAGCTCCTGGACAGAGGGCGAGCAGTACTTC. Translating it yields CATSSWTEGEQYF.

The CDR3 region has the DNA TGTGCCAGCAGCTTAGTGAGTTCGGGGGTCACCGGGGAGCTGTTTTTT. Translation gives CASSLVSSGVTGELFF. The chain uses TRBV7-2 and TRBJ2-2; D may be TRBD2 (6 bases). CDR3 size: 16 residues. The germline V and J ends were trimmed by 1 base and 4 bases, with 13 bases remaining between them. Germline-derived CDR1 and CDR2 are SGHTA and FQGNSA.

The rearrangement uses TRBV9 and TRBJ2-6; 7 bases are a match to TRBD1. The germline CDR1 and CDR2 sequences are SGDLS and YYNGEE. With V trimmed by 4 bases and J by 4 bases, 5 bases remained unmatched. The CDR3 covers 15 residues. The CDR3 loop is CASSWTGDGANVLTF. Here the CDR3 DNA reads TGTGCCAGCAGCTGGACAGGAGACGGGGCCAACGTCCTGACTTTC.

The chain uses TRBV15 and TRBJ1-1; D call uncertain. The CDR3 covers 13 residues. CDR1 is LNHNV and CDR2 is YYDKDF in the germline V gene (reference sequence). V was cut by 1 base and J by 3 bases, with 6 bases left in between. For the CDR3, the DNA is TGTGCCACCAGCAGAGCTTACGACACTGAAGCTTTCTTT. It encodes CATSRAYDTEAFF.